This entry lists 26 T cell receptor beta chains sequenced from one sample in a study of T-cell reconstitution after alpha-beta-depleted transplantation in children. A TCRbeta library incorporating unique molecular identifiers was prepared. TCRdb reanalysed the PCR reads using MiXCR and keeps one entry per CDR3 protein. The data hold around 440,000 distinct CDR3 sequences, with approximately 10% observed a single time. Sequencing was performed on PBMCs, taken before TCRalphabeta/CD19-depleted stem cell transplant. These receptors were taken from a child aged 2 to 10 with inherited bone marrow failure, due to receive a stem cell transplant.

This clonotype was seen a few times. The chain couples TRBV4-3 to TRBJ2-1; D gene uncertain. The V and J ends lost 1 base and 1 base respectively, with 8 bases between them. The CDR3 is 15 amino acids. Germline CDR1 is LGHNA and CDR2 is YSLEER. CDR3 bases: TGCGCCAGCAGCCAAGGACGGATTTCCTACAATGAGCAGTTCTTC. This gives the protein CASSQGRISYNEQFF.

This clonotype came up many times. The CDR3 sequence: CASSLGGTSGKVYSYEQYF. CDR3 nucleotide sequence: TGTGCCAGCAGCCTAGGGGGGACTAGCGGGAAAGTTTACTCCTACGAGCAGTACTTC. The rearrangement joins TRBV11-1 to TRBJ2-7, with 13 bases lining up with TRBD2. The ends lost 5 bases at V and 0 bases at J; junction bases unmatched: 13. This CDR3 region has 19 residues. Germline V gives CDR1 SGHAT, CDR2 FQDESV (reference sequence). Full variable domain (remainder filled in from reference TRBV11-1 and TRBJ2-7): EAEVAQSPRYKITEKSQAVAFWCDPISGHATLYWYRQILGQGPELLVQFQDESVVDDSQLPKDRFSAERLKGVDSTLKIQPAELGDSAMYLCASSLGGTSGKVYSYEQYFGPGTRLTVT.

This clonotype was recorded at least ten times. The J gene is TRBJ1-2, the V gene TRBV7-9; D is perhaps TRBD1 (5 bases). The V end was cut by 7 bases, the J end by 6 bases, with 12 bases between. CDR1 SEHNR and CDR2 FQNEAQ come from the germline V gene (reference sequence). The CDR3 totals 12 residues. CDR3 amino acids: CASTNWGDGYTF. DNA for the CDR3: TGTGCCAGCACCAACTGGGGGGATGGCTACACCTTC.

The chain combines TRBV15 with TRBJ2-1; TRBD1 matches at 7 bases. With 4 bases clipped from V and 7 bases from J, the junction kept 4 bases outside the gene matches. The CDR3 is 13 amino acids. CDR1 is LNHNV, CDR2 YYDKDF, per germline (reference sequence). The CDR3 loop is CATSTLRGNEQFF. CDR3 bases: TGTGCCACCAGCACCCTCAGGGGGAATGAGCAGTTCTTC.

In its sample, this clonotype was seen many times. J is TRBJ2-2 and V is TRBV27, with a weak D call TRBD1 (6 bases). V lost 3 bases and J 1 base, leaving 12 bases between the germline ends. The CDR3 is 16 amino acids. Germline values: CDR1 MNHEY, CDR2 SMNVEV (reference sequence). The CDR3 bases are TGTGCCAGCAGTTTCCACCAGGACAGGAACACCGGGGAGCTGTTTTTT. This codes for CASSFHQDRNTGELFF.

This clonotype appeared a single time. Compared with germline, one end of the junction differs, possibly owing to a read error. The gene calls are TRBV7-2 and TRBJ2-2; 9 bases map to TRBD2. Germline assignment: CDR1 SGHTA and CDR2 FQGNSA. The CDR3 is 16 amino acids. CDR3 DNA sequence: TGTGCCAGCAGCTTAGTTGTAGCGGGAGTGCCCGGGGAGCTGATTTTT. Translated: CASSLVVAGVPGELIF.

For this clonotype: The junction and the germline gene differ at one end; a read error may be behind it. The chain has TRBV27 and TRBJ1-6; TRBD1 matches 8 bases. Germline V gene data show CDR1 as MNHEY and CDR2 as SMNVEV (reference sequence). The CDR3 totals 14 residues. The CDR3 region is CDSRLQGDSSPLHF. The CDR3 DNA follows: TGTGACAGCAGATTACAGGGGGATAGTTCACCCCTCCACTTT.

This clonotype was counted a few times. The chain links TRBV23-1 to TRBJ2-5, with a tentative D call TRBD1 (5 bases). TRBV23-1 is flagged as an ORF with uncertain function. The CDR3 covers 14 residues. V was cut by 4 bases and J by 4 bases, with 13 bases left in between. In DNA form, the CDR3 reads TGCGCCAGCAGTCCTTTGCAGGGAATAGAGACCCAGTACTTC. The encoded protein is CASSPLQGIETQYF.

Ten or more counts support this clonotype. The chain links TRBV7-8 to TRBJ2-7; 7 bases line up with TRBD1. The CDR3 extends over 12 amino acids. Germline V gene lookup returns CDR1 SGHVS and CDR2 FQNEAQ. Trimming at V came to 4 bases and at J to 6 bases, leaving 3 bases not matched to a gene. Here the CDR3 reads CASSSTGVEQYF. The DNA of the CDR3 is TGTGCCAGCAGCTCAACAGGGGTCGAGCAGTACTTC.

This clonotype was detected ten times or more. This chain links TRBV5-1 with TRBJ2-1, with TRBD2 as a possible D gene (6 bases). The length of the CDR3 is 16 residues. CDR1 and CDR2 from the germline V gene are SGHRS and YFSETQ. V was shortened by 0 bases and J by 1 base, with 11 bases between the two germline ends. The CDR3 coding sequence is TGCGCCAGCAGCTTGGAGGGACTGAAGTCCTACAATGAGCAGTTCTTC. Amino acids: CASSLEGLKSYNEQFF. The full variable domain, its missing parts supplied by reference TRBV5-1 and TRBJ2-1, is KAGVTQTPRYLIKTRGQQVTLSCSPISGHRSVSWYQQTPGQGLQFLFEYFSETQRNKGNFPGRFSGRQFSNSRSEMNVSTLELGDSALYLCASSLEGLKSYNEQFFGPGTRLTVL.

This clonotype occurred many times. V gene TRBV7-9 combines with J gene TRBJ2-5; D is possibly TRBD2 (6 bases). This CDR3 is built from 14 residues. Germline CDR1 is SEHNR and CDR2 is FQNEAQ (reference sequence). V was clipped by 0 bases and J by 5 bases, with 10 bases between them. The CDR3 reads CASSLAWDLETQYF. CDR3 sequence (DNA): TGTGCCAGCAGCTTAGCCTGGGACTTGGAGACCCAGTACTTC.

The genes are TRBV6-2 or TRBV6-3 and TRBJ2-1; TRBD2 agrees at 7 bases. This CDR3 has 16 residues. Germline values: CDR1 MNHEY, CDR2 SVGEGT. V lost 4 bases, J lost 0 bases, and 6 bases stayed unmatched. The CDR3 region has the DNA TGTGCCAGCAGTTCTCGACTAGCTGGCTCCTACAATGAGCAGTTCTTC. Translation gives CASSSRLAGSYNEQFF.

This clonotype occurred a few times. V usage is TRBV5-1 and J usage is TRBJ2-7, with a tentative D call TRBD2 (6 bases). Germline V gene lookup returns CDR1 SGHRS and CDR2 YFSETQ. This CDR3 is 15 amino acids long. V was cut by 6 bases and J by 0 bases, with 16 bases left in between. The CDR3 sequence: CASTLPRRGSYEQYF. The CDR3, as DNA: TGCGCCAGCACCCTCCCCCGGCGGGGCTCCTACGAGCAGTACTTC.

For this clonotype: A single base separates this from a much larger clone, so it may be a read error. This chain joins TRBV3-1 and TRBJ2-7; 9 bases align to TRBD1. This CDR3 is 12 amino acids long. Unmatched junction bases numbered 5, after V lost 4 bases and J lost 10 bases. Germline CDR1 and CDR2: LGHDT and YNNKEL (reference sequence). In DNA, the CDR3 is TGTGCCAGCAGCCCGAACAGGGGGCGCCAGTACTTC. It encodes CASSPNRGRQYF.

At least ten counts were recorded for this clonotype. The chain joins TRBV29-1 to TRBJ2-3; TRBD2 aligns across 9 bases. J lost 1 base, V lost 0 bases, and 11 bases had no gene match. This CDR3 comprises 18 residues. CDR1 and CDR2 (germline): SQVTM, ANQGSEA. The CDR3 bases are TGCAGCGTTGAAGATCTTAGCGGGAGAGGTTGGGGCACAGATACGCAGTATTTT. Translated, it gives CSVEDLSGRGWGTDTQYF.

Ten or more counts support this clonotype. This chain connects TRBV28 to TRBJ2-7, with no clear D. This CDR3 spans 13 amino acids. V lost 5 bases, J lost 1 base, and 9 bases lay in between. Germline V gives CDR1 MDHEN, CDR2 SYDVKM. CDR3: CASSLTGSYEQYF. CDR3 DNA sequence: TGTGCCAGCAGTCTTACCGGGTCCTACGAGCAGTACTTC.

This clonotype was seen many times. The DNA of the CDR3 is TGTGCCAGCAGTCTCCGATCTCCGGGACCACACTACGAGCAGTACTTC. As protein: CASSLRSPGPHYEQYF. The gene calls are TRBV28 and TRBJ2-7; D tentatively fits TRBD1 or TRBD2 (5 bases each). The CDR3 runs 16 residues. Germline CDR1 and CDR2: MDHEN and SYDVKM. The V end lost 5 bases, the J end lost 3 bases, and 20 bases lay between the germline ends.

The chain couples TRBV18 to TRBJ2-2; unclear D gene. Germline values: CDR1 KGHSH, CDR2 LQKENI. The length of the CDR3 is 14 residues. The V end lost 2 bases, the J end lost 0 bases, and 4 bases lay between the germline ends. The CDR3 reads CASSPGANTGELFF. CDR3 sequence (DNA): TGTGCCAGCTCACCAGGCGCGAACACCGGGGAGCTGTTTTTT.

This clonotype has just a few counts. The gene calls are TRBV19 and TRBJ1-1; D remains ambiguous. The length of the CDR3 is 14 residues. Germline CDR1 LNHDA, CDR2 SQIVND (reference sequence). Trimming took 3 bases from V and 1 from J, leaving 9 bases between them. CDR3 residues: CASSIGQQNTEAFF. DNA of the CDR3: TGTGCCAGTAGTATCGGTCAGCAGAACACTGAAGCTTTCTTT.

This clonotype was seen repeatedly, ten times or more. This sequence joins TRBV9 and TRBJ2-1; D call uncertain. In germline, CDR1 is SGDLS, CDR2 YYNGEE. CDR3 size: 14 residues. Trimming stripped 1 base from V and 0 bases from J, with 5 bases between. CDR3: CASSVFSSYNEQFF. In DNA, the CDR3 is TGTGCCAGCAGCGTATTTAGCTCCTACAATGAGCAGTTCTTC.

This clonotype was seen many times. This chain uses TRBV7-2 with TRBJ2-1; 10 nucleotides line up with TRBD2. CDR3 length: 13 residues. V lost 5 bases, J lost 11 bases, and 6 bases stayed unmatched. Germline V gives CDR1 SGHTA, CDR2 FQGNSA. CDR3 sequence reads: CASSPDSGRKQFF. The CDR3 nucleotides are TGTGCCAGCAGCCCCGATAGCGGGAGGAAGCAGTTCTTC.

This clonotype was recorded many times. The genes are TRBV27 and TRBJ2-1; TRBD2 might be the D (5 bases). Per germline, CDR1 MNHEY and CDR2 SMNVEV (reference sequence). V lost 2 bases, J lost 5 bases, and 10 bases lay in between. This CDR3 is 14 amino acids long. Here the CDR3 reads CASSLRTADNEQFF. The CDR3 region has the DNA TGTGCCAGCAGTTTACGGACTGCCGACAATGAGCAGTTCTTC.

The DNA for the CDR3 is TGTGCCGGGGGGGCAGCCATAAACACCGGGGAGCTGTTTTTT. This sequence encodes CAGGAAINTGELFF. V usage is TRBV7-8 and J usage is TRBJ2-2; a possible D gene is TRBD2 (7 bases). Germline V CDR1 and CDR2: SGHVS, FQNEAQ. The V end was cut by 11 bases, the J end by 2 bases, with 15 bases between. This CDR3 is built from 14 residues.

Many counts were recorded for this clonotype. At one end, the junction sequence differs from germline, possibly due to a read error. V is TRBV7-7 and J is TRBJ2-2; 10 bases align to TRBD2. Germline CDR1 is SSHAT and CDR2 is FNYEAQ (reference sequence). The CDR3 extends over 17 amino acids. Here the CDR3 DNA reads TGTGCTAGCAGCTTAGCCCTAGCGGGAGCCGCAACCGGGGAGCTGTTTTTT. Amino acid sequence: CASSLALAGAATGELFF.

This clonotype was counted many times. The chain uses TRBV28 and TRBJ2-7; D is ambiguous. V lost 5 bases and J lost 4, with 9 bases in between. CDR3 size: 12 residues. Per the germline V gene, CDR1 is MDHEN and CDR2 is SYDVKM. DNA for the CDR3: TGTGCCAGCAGTCCACCCCGGTACGAGCAGTACTTC. Its protein is CASSPPRYEQYF.

This clonotype was counted at least ten times. The genes are TRBV24-1 and TRBJ2-1, with D unresolved. Germline CDR1 is KGHDR and CDR2 is SFDVKD. This CDR3 has 14 residues. Deletions cut 4 bases from V and 5 bases from J, with 11 bases between. The CDR3 spells CATSDPSRDNEQFF. CDR3 bases: TGTGCCACCAGTGACCCCAGTAGAGACAATGAGCAGTTCTTC.